The 20 T cell receptor beta chains in this list originate from one sample, sequenced in a study of T-cell reconstitution after alpha-beta-depleted transplantation in children. Unique molecular identifiers were built into the TCRbeta library. TCRdb passed the PCR reads through MiXCR, listing each CDR3 protein once. The table lists 580,000 or so distinct CDR3 sequences, around 23% of them singletons. The material sequenced was PBMCs, mostly from graft donor cells, taken 360 days after TCRalphabeta/CD19-depleted stem cell transplant. These receptors all come from a boy younger than two who had a stem cell transplant for acute myeloid leukemia, so the T cells may come from the graft donor.

In this sample, this clonotype turned up a few times. This sequence joins TRBV4-1 and TRBJ2-7; D possibly matches TRBD1 or TRBD2 (5 bases each). Germline assignment: CDR1 MGHRA and CDR2 YSYEKL. The CDR3 is made up of 15 amino acids. The V gene lost 1 base and the J gene lost 0 bases, with 10 bases spanning the gap. In DNA, the CDR3 is TGCGCCAGCAGCCAAGCAGCAGGGACCTCCTACGAGCAGTACTTC. Translated: CASSQAAGTSYEQYF.

This clonotype has a count of ten or more. The chain uses TRBV12-3 or TRBV12-4 and TRBJ1-2, with 7 nucleotides matching TRBD1. With 6 bases clipped from V and 4 bases from J, the junction kept 5 bases outside the gene matches. CDR3 length equals 13 residues. This chain's CDR3 is CASSSGQAYGYTF. The DNA for the CDR3 is TGTGCCAGCAGCTCCGGACAGGCCTATGGCTACACCTTC.

The chain employs TRBV12-3 or TRBV12-4 and TRBJ2-1; 9 bases line up with TRBD1. V shed 4 bases and J 6 bases; nucleotides not matched to a gene: 10. There are 16 residues in the CDR3. As DNA, the CDR3 is TGTGCCAGCAGTTCGGAGCGACAGGGGGTCTTCAATGAGCAGTTCTTC. Amino acids: CASSSERQGVFNEQFF.

V usage is TRBV7-6 and J usage is TRBJ2-5; 7 positions match TRBD1. V lost 1 base to trimming and J lost 4 bases; unmatched junction nucleotides: 15. This CDR3 spans 18 amino acids. Germline V gene lookup returns CDR1 SGHVS and CDR2 FNYEAQ. The CDR3 loop is CASSLGRQGSPQRETQYF. CDR3 coding DNA: TGTGCCAGCAGCTTAGGCCGACAGGGTTCCCCTCAACGAGAGACCCAGTACTTC.

This clonotype has ten or more counts. The genes are TRBV15 and TRBJ2-5; tentative D call: TRBD2 (5 bases). Trimming took off 3 bases at V and 3 bases at J, with 17 bases between the two ends. Per the germline V gene, CDR1 is LNHNV and CDR2 is YYDKDF (reference sequence). This CDR3 is 16 amino acids long. CDR3 coding DNA: TGTGCCACCAGCAGGGCAGCGGTGAGGGCTGAAGAGACCCAGTACTTC. It specifies CATSRAAVRAEETQYF.

The chain recombines TRBV7-3 with TRBJ2-1; 10 positions agree with TRBD2. Germline CDR1 SGHTA, CDR2 FQGTGA. The CDR3 is made up of 18 amino acids. V dropped 5 bases and J dropped 0; count of bases not matched to a gene: 10. The CDR3 coding sequence is TGTGCCAGCAGCACTCCTAGCGGGGGACCCAACTCCTACAATGAGCAGTTCTTC. It encodes CASSTPSGGPNSYNEQFF.

V is TRBV4-3 and J is TRBJ1-2; 7 positions match TRBD1. The CDR3 totals 15 residues. Germline CDR1 reads LGHNA; CDR2 reads YSLEER. V was clipped by 1 base and J by 4 bases; unmatched bases: 6. This CDR3 is CASSQGTGSSYGYTF. Here the CDR3 DNA reads TGCGCCAGCAGCCAAGGGACAGGATCCTCCTATGGCTACACCTTC.

The gene calls are TRBV20-1 and TRBJ1-5, with TRBD1 identical over 7 bases. This CDR3 contains 14 residues. CDR1 and CDR2 (germline): DFQATT, SNEGSKA (reference sequence). Trimming removed 6 bases from V and 0 bases from J; junction bases left unmatched: 5. CDR3 DNA: TGCAGTGCCACGGGACAGCATAGCAATCAGCCCCAGCATTTT. Protein: CSATGQHSNQPQHF.

The table lists this clonotype with many counts. The V gene is TRBV20-1, the J gene TRBJ2-2; maybe TRBD2 (6 bases). This CDR3 contains 15 residues. Germline V lookup: CDR1 DFQATT, CDR2 SNEGSKA (reference sequence). Between the trimmed V and J ends, which lost 1 base and 2 bases, there was a span of 11 bases. This CDR3 is CSARVVGRNTGELFF. The DNA for the CDR3 is TGCAGTGCTAGAGTCGTCGGGAGAAACACCGGGGAGCTGTTTTTT.

The table lists this clonotype with many counts. The chain carries TRBV18 and TRBJ2-5; no clear D gene. The CDR3 spans 11 residues. From germline, CDR1 is KGHSH and CDR2 LQKENI. V was clipped by 6 bases and J by 3 bases, with 5 bases between them. The CDR3 protein is CASSVEETQYF. CDR3 DNA sequence: TGTGCCAGCTCCGTCGAAGAGACCCAGTACTTC.

In its sample, this clonotype was seen a few times. A much larger clone lies a single base off, so this may be a read error. The rearrangement uses TRBV12-3 or TRBV12-4 and TRBJ1-5; D is undetermined. The CDR3 is 13 amino acids. The ends were cut back, 3 bases at V and 3 bases at J, with 6 bases in the middle. CDR3 DNA sequence: TGTGCCAGCAGTTTTGACAACAATCAGCCCCAGCATTTT. Translating it yields CASSFDNNQPQHF.

J is TRBJ2-2 and V is TRBV4-3; D not certain. V was clipped by 2 bases and J by 0 bases, with 7 bases between them. CDR3 length: 15 amino acids. Germline-derived CDR1 and CDR2 are LGHNA and YSLEER. In DNA form, the CDR3 reads TGCGCCAGCAGCCAACACCTCGCGAACACCGGGGAGCTGTTTTTT. This sequence encodes CASSQHLANTGELFF.

The chain uses TRBV4-3 and TRBJ1-3; tentatively, D is TRBD1 (5 bases). The V end lost 6 bases, the J end lost 0 bases, and 15 bases lay between the germline ends. Germline V gene sequence: CDR1 LGHNA, CDR2 YSLEER. The CDR3 has 16 residues. CDR3 bases: TGCGCCAGCAGGGAAGACGGGGGAACCTCTGGAAACACCATATATTTT. It is translated as CASREDGGTSGNTIYF.

In this sample, this clonotype turned up a few times. CDR3 residues: CASSLRAVDTGELFF. As DNA, the CDR3 is TGTGCCAGCAGTTTAAGGGCAGTGGACACCGGGGAGCTGTTTTTT. The rearrangement links TRBV27 to TRBJ2-2; unclear D gene. The ends were cut back, 2 bases at V and 3 bases at J, with 10 bases in the middle. CDR3 size: 15 residues. The germline CDR1 and CDR2 sequences are MNHEY and SMNVEV (reference sequence).

This clonotype was observed at least ten times. This chain links TRBV20-1 with TRBJ2-5; tentative D call: TRBD2 (5 bases). V lost 3 bases and J lost 4, with 18 bases in between. CDR3 length equals 15 residues. Germline V gene data show CDR1 as DFQATT and CDR2 as SNEGSKA (reference sequence). CDR3 bases: TGCAGTGCTAGTGAGCCTAGCCGGGCCATAGAGACCCAGTACTTC. It encodes CSASEPSRAIETQYF.

This clonotype has a count of ten or more. The chain links TRBV20-1 to TRBJ1-2; D uncertain. Trimming cost V 5 bases and J 2 bases, with 9 bases left between them. The CDR3 is made up of 12 amino acids. Germline CDR1 and CDR2: DFQATT and SNEGSKA (reference sequence). The CDR3 reads CSARAKNYGYTF. The CDR3 DNA sequence: TGCAGTGCTCGGGCGAAGAACTATGGCTACACCTTC.

This clonotype was counted ten times or more. The chain has TRBV7-8 and TRBJ2-1; 9 bases map to TRBD1. This CDR3 spans 14 amino acids. Germline trimming cut 4 bases from V and 7 bases from J; bases unmatched to any gene: 5. Germline CDR1 SGHVS, CDR2 FQNEAQ. The CDR3 loop reads CASSYGQGRNEQFF. The CDR3 region has the DNA TGTGCCAGCAGCTACGGACAGGGGAGGAATGAGCAGTTCTTC.

This clonotype was counted between two and nine times. The rearrangement joins TRBV20-1 to TRBJ1-2; TRBD1 might be the D (5 bases). From germline, CDR1 is DFQATT and CDR2 SNEGSKA (reference sequence). The V gene lost 5 bases and the J gene lost 3 bases, with 13 bases spanning the gap. The CDR3 is 13 residues long. The CDR3 loop reads CSAGGTADYGYTF. CDR3 DNA sequence: TGCAGTGCTGGGGGGACGGCTGACTATGGCTACACCTTC.

J is TRBJ1-6 and V is TRBV3-1, with D perhaps TRBD1 (6 bases). Germline lookup yields CDR1 LGHDT and CDR2 YNNKEL (reference sequence). This CDR3 region has 15 residues. The V and J ends lost 8 bases and 8 bases respectively, with 19 bases between them. CDR3 sequence (DNA): TGTGCCAGCCACACCGGTGGGGGGGCTGATTCACCCCTCCACTTT. Protein sequence: CASHTGGGADSPLHF. The variable domain in full, with the rest retrieved from reference TRBV3-1 and TRBJ1-6, is DTAVSQTPKYLVTQMGNDKSIKCEQNLGHDTMYWYKQDSKKFLKIMFSYNNKELIINETVPNRFSPKSPDKAHLNLHINSLELGDSAVYFCASHTGGGADSPLHFGNGTRLTVT.

This clonotype was observed a few times. The V and J genes are TRBV12-3 or TRBV12-4 and TRBJ1-3; tentatively, D is TRBD1 (5 bases). The CDR3 has 15 amino acids. V was pared by 6 bases and J by 1 base, with 13 bases between. The CDR3 reads CASRARRQSGNTIYF. CDR3 bases: TGTGCCAGCAGAGCCCGGAGACAGTCTGGAAACACCATATATTTT.